This entry concerns a single T cell receptor beta chain. The antigen remains unidentified. The V segment lost 2 bases and the J segment 5 bases; nucleotides outside the gene matches: 6. The V gene's germline CDR1 is LGHNA and CDR2 YSLEER. The CDR3 contains 14 residues. These data come from a study of OX40 agonist ivuxolimab in advanced cancers. Study-level background: Participants, roughly 80% male, averaged roughly 60 years of age, ranging from about 23 to 79. Whole-study results and caveats: Low normalized T-cell clonal expansion was also seen in some nonresponders.

The data were produced by immunoSEQ multiplex PCR, yet TCRdb's version contains in-frame clones alone and is incomplete. The repertoire holds about 140,000 clones, with roughly 91% as singletons. The chain links TRBV4-3 to TRBJ2-7; 7 positions agree with TRBD1. This TCR was recovered from an adult with an advanced solid tumor such as melanoma, head and neck, liver or kidney cancer. The sequenced sample was CD4+ or CD8+ T cells sorted from blood, obtained in a trial of the OX40 agonist ivuxolimab. The CDR3 region is CASSQSRGSDEQYF. CDR3 DNA sequence: TGCGCCAGCAGCCAAAGCAGGGGGTCCGACGAGCAGTACTTC.